Listed below are T cell receptor beta chains from one sample, sequenced in a study of PD-1 blockade in mismatch repair-deficient tumors. Clones were sequenced by immunoSEQ multiplex PCR, and TCRdb holds only the in-frame ones, with some missing. The sample records fewer than 100,000 clones, roughly 80% being singletons. Source: peripheral blood, taken 12 weeks after starting pembrolizumab. The receptors shown here come from an adult with mismatch repair-deficient cancer. CDR3s include the opening cysteine and the closing phenylalanine or tryptophan. A D gene is named only where the DNA matches it firmly. Rows may omit the clone size; those that give it use once, few, many or a size class.

j_call | v_call | clone_size | d_call | cdr3_aa | cdr3_nt
TRBJ1-4 | TRBV2 | NA | TRBD1 | CASSDLRGREEKLFF | TGTGCCAGCAGTGACCTCAGGGGGCGCGAGGAAAAACTGTTTTTT
TRBJ2-5 | TRBV7-7 | NA | NA | CASSLGTRETQYF | TGTGCTAGCAGCTTAGGTACCCGGGAGACCCAGTACTTC
TRBJ1-4 | TRBV5-1 | NA | TRBD1 | CASSSTQGAVEKLFF | TGCGCCAGCAGCTCGACACAGGGGGCTGTGGAAAAACTGTTTTTT
TRBJ1-5 | TRBV6-1 | once | NA | CASSEGLREPQHF | TGTGCCAGCAGTGAGGGACTGAGGGAGCCCCAGCATTTT
TRBJ2-2 | TRBV19 | few | TRBD2 | CASRGGAGIHGELFF | TGTGCCAGTAGGGGCGGAGCGGGAATTCACGGGGAGCTGTTTTTT
TRBJ1-5 | TRBV27 | NA | NA | CASSPRGKDQPQHF | TGTGCCAGCAGTCCCCGGGGCAAAGATCAGCCCCAGCATTTT
TRBJ2-7 | TRBV12-5 | NA | NA | CASGLGGAYEQYF | TGTGCTAGTGGTTTGGGCGGGGCCTACGAGCAGTACTTC
TRBJ1-2 | TRBV7-2 | NA | NA | CASSPTAGNGYTF | TGTGCCAGCAGCCCCACCGCCGGAAATGGCTACACCTTC
TRBJ1-5 | TRBV11-2 | once | TRBD1 | CASSFRQGGQPQHF | TGTGCCAGCAGCTTTCGACAGGGAGGTCAGCCCCAGCATTTT
TRBJ2-7 | TRBV2 | NA | TRBD1 | CASSPGTGVYEQYF | TGTGCCAGCAGTCCTGGGACAGGGGTTTACGAGCAGTACTTC
TRBJ2-7 | TRBV27 | NA | TRBD2 | CASSLSFWAGGVDEQYF | TGTGCCAGCAGTTTATCGTTTTGGGCGGGAGGAGTGGACGAGCAGTACTTC
TRBJ1-2 | TRBV7-9 | NA | TRBD1 | CASSSLRDRNYGYTF | TGTGCCAGCAGCTCCTTAAGGGACAGAAACTATGGCTACACCTTC
TRBJ1-2 | TRBV4-3 | once | NA | CASSQDLGGYGYTF | TGCGCCAGCAGCCAAGATCTCGGAGGTTATGGCTACACCTTC
TRBJ1-1 | TRBV18 | NA | NA | CASSPNGNTEAFF | TGTGCCAGCTCACCAAACGGGAACACTGAAGCTTTCTTT
TRBJ2-1 | TRBV10-3 | NA | NA | CASSLGTASYNEQFF | TGTGCCAGCAGTCTCGGGACGGCGTCCTACAATGAGCAGTTCTTC
TRBJ1-4 | TRBV5-6 | NA | NA | CASSSLDLRLEKLFF | TGTGCCAGCAGCTCCCTGGACCTCCGCTTGGAAAAACTGTTTTTT
TRBJ1-5 | TRBV18 | once | TRBD1 | CASSDRDSNQPQHF | TGTGCCAGCTCAGACAGGGATAGCAATCAGCCCCAGCATTTT
TRBJ2-3 | TRBV2 | NA | NA | CASSEGHAGGTQYF | TGTGCCAGCAGTGAAGGGCATGCCGGGGGTACGCAGTATTTT
TRBJ2-7 | TRBV4-1 | NA | NA | CASSQVNLVGWDEQYF | TGCGCCAGCAGCCAAGTCAACCTTGTGGGCTGGGACGAGCAGTACTTC
TRBJ2-3 | TRBV5-1 | NA | NA | CASSSGGGGADTQYF | TGCGCCAGCAGCTCCGGTGGGGGCGGCGCAGATACGCAGTATTTT
TRBJ1-5 | TRBV29-1 | NA | TRBD1 | CSVRTGLYQPQHF | TGCAGCGTTAGGACAGGCCTATATCAGCCCCAGCATTTT
TRBJ2-7 | TRBV19 | few | NA | CASSMRPPFFEQYF | TGTGCCAGTAGTATGAGGCCGCCTTTCTTCGAGCAGTACTTC
TRBJ2-7 | TRBV7-9 | NA | NA | CASSLSGAPSSYEQYF | TGTGCCAGCAGCTTGTCGGGGGCCCCAAGCTCCTACGAGCAGTACTTC
TRBJ2-6 | TRBV4-1 | NA | TRBD1 | CASSQPSGQGAFGANVLTF | TGCGCCAGCAGCCAACCTTCGGGACAGGGGGCTTTTGGGGCCAACGTCCTGACTTTC
TRBJ2-7 | TRBV2 | many | TRBD2 | CARGTSGSREQYF | TGTGCCAGGGGAACTAGCGGGAGCCGCGAGCAGTACTTC
TRBJ2-7 | TRBV30 | NA | TRBD1 | CAWSVTGGYEQYF | TGTGCCTGGAGTGTAACAGGGGGCTACGAGCAGTACTTC
TRBJ2-2 | TRBV18 | NA | NA | CASSRTESNTGELFF | TGTGCCAGCTCACGGACGGAATCGAACACCGGGGAGCTGTTTTTT
TRBJ2-5 | TRBV2 | NA | NA | CASRRGVQETQYF | TGTGCCAGCAGGAGGGGAGTTCAAGAGACCCAGTACTTC
TRBJ1-2 | TRBV5-4 | few | NA | CASSSQQGAYGYTF | TGTGCCAGCAGCTCCCAACAGGGTGCCTATGGCTACACCTTC
TRBJ1-2 | TRBV6-5 | NA | NA | CASSGTGFRDGYTF | TGTGCCAGCAGCGGTACAGGGTTTAGGGATGGCTACACCTTC
TRBJ2-1 | TRBV30 | NA | NA | CAWSVLSGNEQFF | TGTGCCTGGAGTGTACTTAGCGGTAATGAGCAGTTCTTC
TRBJ2-1 | TRBV11-3 | NA | TRBD2 | CASSLGLAGAHNEQFF | TGTGCCAGCAGCTTAGGGCTAGCGGGAGCGCACAATGAGCAGTTCTTC
TRBJ2-7 | TRBV6-6 | NA | TRBD1 | CASSRTGDSYEQYF | TGTGCCAGCAGTCGGACAGGAGACTCCTACGAGCAGTACTTC
TRBJ2-2 | TRBV4-1 | NA | TRBD2 | CASSQGLFTGELFF | TGCGCCAGCAGCCAGGGACTATTCACCGGGGAGCTGTTTTTT
TRBJ1-5 | TRBV4-1 | once | TRBD1 | CASSQVGGTGSWSNQPQHF | TGCGCCAGCAGCCAAGTGGGTGGGACAGGGTCGTGGAGCAATCAGCCCCAGCATTTT
TRBJ2-1 | TRBV5-8 | NA | NA | CASSLSAEQFF | TGTGCCAGCAGCTTGTCTGCTGAGCAGTTCTTC
TRBJ1-1 | TRBV6-6 | NA | NA | CALVRGTEAFF | TGTGCCCTGGTACGTGGGACTGAAGCTTTCTTT
TRBJ2-5 | TRBV29-1 | few | NA | CSVGSHLGQETQYF | TGCAGCGTTGGAAGCCACTTGGGGCAAGAGACCCAGTACTTC
TRBJ1-1 | TRBV19 | NA | NA | CASSIFKGREARNTEAFF | TGTGCCAGTAGTATTTTTAAAGGTCGGGAGGCGAGAAACACTGAAGCTTTCTTT
TRBJ2-3 | TRBV11-2 | NA | NA | CASSRRYTDTQYF | TGTGCCAGCAGCAGACGTTACACAGATACGCAGTATTTT
TRBJ2-3 | TRBV7-9 | NA | NA | CASSLVERADTQYF | TGTGCCAGCAGCTTAGTAGAGCGAGCAGATACGCAGTATTTT
TRBJ2-1 | TRBV7-9 | once | TRBD2 | CASSLRGSGGGNNEQFF | TGTGCCAGCAGCTTAAGAGGGTCGGGAGGGGGGAACAATGAGCAGTTCTTC
TRBJ2-7 | TRBV6-5 | NA | NA | CASSVRGYEQYF | TGTGCCAGCAGTGTCCGGGGCTACGAGCAGTACTTC
TRBJ2-3 | TRBV5-1 | NA | TRBD2 | CASSFSGSPDTQYF | TGCGCCAGCAGCTTTAGCGGGAGTCCAGATACGCAGTATTTT
TRBJ1-1 | TRBV7-9 | NA | NA | CASSPFGGRDTEAFF | TGTGCCAGCAGCCCCTTTGGGGGTAGGGACACTGAAGCTTTCTTT
TRBJ2-3 | TRBV7-2 | NA | TRBD2 | CASSLGGSADTQYF | TGTGCCAGCAGCTTGGGCGGGAGCGCAGATACGCAGTATTTT
TRBJ1-1 | TRBV19 | NA | TRBD1 | CASSIWDRQTEAFF | TGTGCCAGTAGTATTTGGGACAGACAAACTGAAGCTTTCTTT
TRBJ2-1 | TRBV14 | NA | TRBD1 | CASSQDRQGWQFF | TGTGCCAGCAGCCAAGATCGACAGGGTTGGCAGTTCTTC
TRBJ2-2 | TRBV19 | NA | NA | CASWIRANTGELFF | TGTGCCAGTTGGATCCGGGCGAACACCGGGGAGCTGTTTTTT
TRBJ2-2 | TRBV7-2 | NA | NA | CASSRRSSGNTGELFF | TGTGCCAGCAGCCGAAGGAGTAGCGGGAACACCGGGGAGCTGTTTTTT
TRBJ2-7 | TRBV11-3 | NA | TRBD1 | CASSISGGTGGAYEQYF | TGTGCCAGCAGCATTAGCGGGGGGACAGGGGGCGCTTACGAGCAGTACTTC
TRBJ2-3 | TRBV10-1 | NA | TRBD2 | CASSDGREGGTDTQYF | TGCGCCAGCAGTGATGGTAGGGAGGGTGGCACAGATACGCAGTATTTT
TRBJ1-5 | TRBV6-1 | once | NA | CASSSRANQPQHF | TGTGCCAGCAGTTCCAGGGCAAATCAGCCCCAGCATTTT
TRBJ2-2 | TRBV6-5 | once | TRBD1 | CASISTGGIGGELFF | TGTGCCAGCATTTCGACAGGGGGGATCGGCGGGGAGCTGTTTTTT
TRBJ2-5 | TRBV21-1 | NA | NA | CASSNPGTGGRGQETQYF | TGTGCCAGCAGCAACCCCGGGACAGGGGGTCGGGGGCAAGAGACCCAGTACTTC